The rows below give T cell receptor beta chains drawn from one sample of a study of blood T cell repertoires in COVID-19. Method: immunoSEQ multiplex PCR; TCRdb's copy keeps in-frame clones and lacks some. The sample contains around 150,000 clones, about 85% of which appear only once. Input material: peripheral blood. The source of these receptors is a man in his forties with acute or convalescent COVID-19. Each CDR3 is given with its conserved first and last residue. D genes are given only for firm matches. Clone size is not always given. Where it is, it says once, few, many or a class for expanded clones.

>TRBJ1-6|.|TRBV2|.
TGTGCCAGCAGCGGACAGTCAAATTCACCCCTCCACTTT
CASSGQSNSPLHF
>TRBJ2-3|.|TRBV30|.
TGTGCCTGGAAAAATTCCGGGACAGATACGCAGTATTTT
CAWKNSGTDTQYF
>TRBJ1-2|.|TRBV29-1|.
TGCAGCGTTGAAGTTGCGGGGGGCTACACCTTC
CSVEVAGGYTF
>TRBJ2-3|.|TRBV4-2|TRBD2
TGTGCCAGCAGCCATCCTCCCCCCCGCGGACTAGCGGACACAGATACGCAGTATTTT
CASSHPPPRGLADTDTQYF
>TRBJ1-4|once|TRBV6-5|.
TGTGCCAGCAGTTACTCGGGAGCCACTAATGAAAAACTGTTTTTT
CASSYSGATNEKLFF
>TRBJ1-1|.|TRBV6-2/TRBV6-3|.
TGTGCCAGCAGTAGAGAGACAGCACTAAACAACGAAGCTTTCTTT
CASSRETALNNEAFF
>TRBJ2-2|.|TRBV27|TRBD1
TGTGCCAGCAGTTTGCAGGGGGCGCGGGGCGGGGAGCTGTTTTTT
CASSLQGARGGELFF
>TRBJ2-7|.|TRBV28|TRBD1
TGTGCCAGCAGCCTTCCCGGGACAGGGGGATCGTCAAGCTCCTACGAGCAGTACTTC
CASSLPGTGGSSSSYEQYF
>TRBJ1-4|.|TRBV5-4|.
TGTGCCAGCAGCCTACGCCGGGAAGATTCTAATGAAAAACTGTTTTTT
CASSLRREDSNEKLFF
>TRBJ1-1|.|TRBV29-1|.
TGCAGCGCCCGACCCGCAGGTACTGAAGCTTTCTTT
CSARPAGTEAFF
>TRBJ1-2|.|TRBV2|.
TGTGCCAGCAGTGCGAATCTTGAGGGCTATGGCTACACCTTC
CASSANLEGYGYTF
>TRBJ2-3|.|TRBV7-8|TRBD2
TGTGCCAGCAGCCCCTCGGGACTAGCGGGGGGGCCTGGTGGCACAGATACGCAGTATTTT
CASSPSGLAGGPGGTDTQYF
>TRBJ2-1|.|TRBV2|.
TGTGCCAGCAGTCCTTACAATGAGCAGTTCTTC
CASSPYNEQFF
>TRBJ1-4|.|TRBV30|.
TGTGCCTGGAGTGTCGATGAAAAACTGTTTTTT
CAWSVDEKLFF
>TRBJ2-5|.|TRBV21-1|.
TGTGCCAGCATCCTAGGGGAGGGACACCAAGAGACCCAGTACTTC
CASILGEGHQETQYF
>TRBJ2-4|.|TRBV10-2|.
TGCGCCAGCAGTGAGTCGGGTGCCCGGGACATTCAGTACTTC
CASSESGARDIQYF
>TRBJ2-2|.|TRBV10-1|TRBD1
TGCGCCAGCACGGGACAGGCGGAAACCGGGGAGCTGTTTTTT
CASTGQAETGELFF
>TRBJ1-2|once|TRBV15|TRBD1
TGTGCCACCAGCAGAGATCAGGCAGGGGGCGGCTACACCTTC
CATSRDQAGGGYTF
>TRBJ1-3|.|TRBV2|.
TGTGCCAGCAGTAACCTAATAGTAGCGGGCCTCCTCTCTGGAAACACCATATATTTT
CASSNLIVAGLLSGNTIYF
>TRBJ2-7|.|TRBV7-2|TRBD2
TGTGCCAGCAGCCCTCACTCTAGCGGGGGGACCTACGAGCAGTACTTC
CASSPHSSGGTYEQYF
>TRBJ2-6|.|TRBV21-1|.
TGTGCCAGCAGCACCCGACAGGGTGGAGGGGCCAACGTCCTGACTTTC
CASSTRQGGGANVLTF
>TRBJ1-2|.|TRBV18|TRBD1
TGTGCCAGCTCACCAACGGGACAGGGGCATGGCTACACCTTC
CASSPTGQGHGYTF